This TCR beta chain was captured in a study of CD8+ T cells in alopecia areata. Study-level points and caveats: The study found that many expanded lesional clones persisted in scalp and blood during tofacitinib.

RNA, once extracted, was reverse transcribed into cDNA for use as the sequencing template. TCRdb's table, derived via immunoSEQ multiplex PCR, lists solely in-frame clones and lacks some. The sample lists about 140,000 clones, roughly four fifths occurring once. With regard to this clone: No antigen is known for it.

The V end was cut by 5 bases, the J end by 2 bases, with 12 bases between. Germline V lookup: CDR1 PRHDT, CDR2 FYEKMQ (reference sequence). The CDR3 covers 14 residues. Regarding treatment: oral pan-JAK inhibitor, 5-10 mg twice daily. The starting material was CD8+ T cells sorted from blood, obtained at week 4, from a patient treated with tofacitinib. This receptor was taken from a human donor with alopecia areata. The V and J genes are TRBV13 and TRBJ1-2, with D perhaps TRBD1 (5 bases). CDR3 bases: TGTGCCAGCAGCCCCTGGGACGGAAACTATGGCTACACCTTC. Translation: CASSPWDGNYGYTF.